This T cell receptor beta chain was obtained from a study of cytomegalovirus exposure and HLA in healthy donors (dated by TCRdb to the late 2010s). About the full investigation: In an earlier analysis of some 550 of the donors, roughly 300 Gb of sequence data and 100 million or so unique TCR beta sequences from 150 million to 200 million T cells were reported. In an earlier analysis of around 540 of the donors, high-throughput TCR beta sequencing was used to judge whether each TCR beta V gene segment behaved as functional or pseudogenic. Class I and class II HLA loci were covered by the typing at four-digit resolution. Rather than drawing on any new phenotypic data, the later analysis identified candidate immune exposures from TCR beta sequences and the way those sequences occurred across donors. In a later analysis, previously published TCR beta repertoires from roughly 710 donors were re-analyzed and high-resolution HLA genotyping was added so that TCR occurrence patterns could be studied. Roughly 300 gigabases of sequencing data and roughly 80 million unique TCR sequences made up an early release that covered about 640 HLA-typed donors. A later genetic analysis took genome-wide SNP genotypes for about 65% of the roughly 670 donors and used that subset as a discovery cohort. In addition to the first cohort of around 670 subjects, a separate validation cohort of 130 or so different subjects was used. Typing coverage differed by locus: A, B, C, DRB1 and DQB1 were typed in roughly 620-630 donors, DQA1 in around 500, DPA1 in 600 to 610, and DPB1 in roughly 470. Among 398 genotyped donors of the cohort, an average of around 240,000 unique TCR beta nucleotide sequences were sequenced per donor, roughly a sixth of them non-productive. Roughly 5 DR-DQ haplotypes were handled as single units for association and clustering because linkage in the cohort was strong. Alongside the repertoire data, information on donor age, sex, ethnicity and CMV serostatus was compiled. The T cell repertoires of 666 subjects were profiled by immunosequencing and related to cytomegalovirus serostatus. The study combined high-throughput TCR immunosequencing, statistical association of individual TCRs with disease status, and machine learning to predict cytomegalovirus infection status. Of the roughly 390 genotyped donors, approximately 81% were placed in the genetic ancestry cluster associated with self-reported Caucasian donors. All discovery cohort repertoires had been generated using a single sequencing platform. The study was designed to test whether signatures of past pathogen exposure could be identified by cataloging public T cell receptors. The full study reports these points: A further reported finding was that TCR beta sequences accurately predicted the HLA-A and HLA-B alleles for most subjects in the first cohort. At a false discovery rate of 0.05, a later analysis linked 16,951 TCR beta sequences to specific HLA alleles. CMV serostatus was the only immune exposure information available for the cohort. The 87-base-pair reads could not distinguish some IMGT-functional V segments, including TRBV6-2 and TRBV6-3, so those segments were excluded. Across donors, most TCR sequences were observed very rarely, whereas some public TCRs were present in many individuals. According to a later genetic analysis, donors in an Asian-associated ancestry cluster had fewer N-insertions in productive TCRs than the roughly 670-donor mean. Because HLA typing was unavailable for some donors at each locus, only the typed subset was used in association tests. The study gave a list of 150 to 200 TCR beta chains associated with cytomegalovirus. Several of the top co-occurrence clusters appeared to be linked to parvovirus B19, influenza, CMV and Epstein-Barr virus, according to a later analysis. Most CMV-associated TCR beta chains appeared to be HLA-restricted in a later analysis, and the HLA associations seemed to be driven largely by CMV exposure. In a later genetic analysis, a missense DCLRE1C variant was associated with V-gene and J-gene trimming of TCR beta chains, and the association was replicated in an independent cohort. According to a later analysis, TCR association rates differed among HLA loci, with DRB1 alleles showing the most associated TCRs and HLA-C alleles showing the fewest. In a later analysis, HLA-associated TCR beta chains showed more clonal expansion and lower generation probabilities than non-associated chains that were equally common. According to the authors, the approach could potentially be generalized to other disease states and immunological phenotypes. In an earlier analysis of 587 of the donors, most TCR beta V segments appeared in productive rearrangements about 87% or about 30% of the time, broadly matching IMGT annotations. In both the original and validation cohorts, the classifier was reported to diagnose cytomegalovirus status with high specificity and sensitivity. Roughly uniform sequencing depth across donors was assumed in presence/absence analyses, although this assumption may not hold. Strong co-occurrence of HLA alleles, especially DR and DQ, made assigning TCR associations to individual alleles difficult. A few of the identified cytomegalovirus-associated TCR beta chains were confirmed in vitro to be specific for cytomegalovirus antigens. The cohort was sequenced for TCR beta chains only, and without alpha or paired-chain data the features that could be detected were limited. Correlated functional status among segregating V segments might reflect linkage disequilibrium, but an unknown experimental factor could not be ruled out. Because counts were too low, seventeen rarely observed V segments, including chromosome 9 orphons, were left out of the earlier analysis of approximately 500 of the donors. A group of highly shared sequence variants was considered likely to be a technical artifact of the sequencing pipeline.

A word on this clone: Which antigen it targets is not known.

The CDR3 measures 14 amino acids from cysteine to phenylalanine. Only CDR3 DNA is held: 42 bases, read in frame from base 1. The junction shows trimming of 5 bases on V and 5 bases on J, and the gene matches do not reach 8 bases of it. Sequences SGHTA (CDR1) and FQGTGA (CDR2) are obtained from the germline V gene. Receptors were amplified or captured by the immunoSEQ multiplex PCR assay. For the multiplex PCR, a mixture combining 60 forward primers for TCR Vbeta segments and 13 reverse primers for TCR Jbeta segments was used. Amplification of the CDR3 region of rearranged TCR beta genes was performed with a multiplex PCR assay on genomic DNA. On the Illumina HiSeq System, the amplified TCR beta libraries were sequenced as 87-base-pair reads. In the source study's methods: A later analysis counted some 80 million unique TCR beta chains across the 690 or so repertoires, and 9.5 million to 11 million of these chains were shared by at least two donors. Raw reads were error-corrected and collapsed into unique sequences by a nearest-neighbor algorithm in which closely related sequences were merged to remove PCR and sequencing errors. Alignment of CDR3 sequences to IMGT reference sequences was used to assign V, D and J gene segments. For a sequence to be retained, a match of at least six nucleotides was required to both a V gene segment and a J gene segment. Rearrangements were called productive when the CDR3 lacked stop codons and stayed in frame with V and J; all others were non-productive. Following IMGT convention, CDR3 was defined as the stretch from the second conserved V-encoded cysteine up to the conserved J-encoded phenylalanine. Sequences without an unambiguous match to a single V gene segment were excluded from the earlier analysis of approximately 600 of the donors. An earlier analysis of a few hundred of the donors called V segments functional above 56.7% productive rearrangements and segregating when the between-donor standard deviation exceeded 5%. A statistical classification framework was built to diagnose cytomegalovirus status from the catalog of TCR beta chain sequences. V and J gene assignment, in a later analysis, came from comparing TCR nucleotide sequences with IMGT/GENE-DB human TR gene sequences. A later analysis assigned CDR3 sequences and most-parsimonious VDJ recombination scenarios with the TCRdist pipeline. In a later analysis, every TCR beta chain was defined by the combination of its CDR3 amino acid sequence and its V-gene family, and reads without a unique V-gene family were dropped. As a way to deal with suspected cross-contamination and a sequencing artifact, a later analysis dropped hundreds of nucleotide sequences that were highly shared and had low generation probability. For each public chain, a later analysis derived a clonal expansion index from normalized ranks of inferred template counts within each repertoire. In a later analysis, generation probabilities were computed using a VDJ recombination model fitted to out-of-frame rearrangements, and the results were checked against IGoR. In a later analysis, hypergeometric tests were used to score TCR-TCR, TCR-HLA and TCR-CMV co-occurrence, with a repertoire-size bias correction applied to TCR pairs. False discovery rates were estimated in a later analysis by permuting HLA or CMV assignments 20 times. In a later analysis, co-occurring TCRs were grouped with DBSCAN, and TCRdist sequence similarity was added when clustering was performed within HLA-allele-positive subsets. Repertoires with fewer than 30,000 or more than 120,000 public chains, plus five repertoires with anomalous nucleotide sharing, were excluded from co-occurrence clustering. Sourced from immuneACCESS, this table was stored by TCRdb with only in-frame sequences that have V and J called. A share of the clones is absent; for the studies checked, an unresolved V gene accounts for under half, and the remainder has no known explanation. From that table come the V and J calls and clone size; the DNA was used to work out D and trimming. The table of this sample itemizes approximately 150,000 clones. Under 2% of the sample is in the top ten clones.

The cohort comprised several hundred healthy bone marrow donors. All cohort members were sampled while nominally healthy, although unrecorded immune exposures were likely present. The donor tested CMV seronegative, placing the donor among the 300 to 400 seronegative members of the cohort. Every donor gave a peripheral blood sample, and the peripheral blood mononuclear cells from that sample were used for TCR beta sequencing. The Qiagen DNeasy Blood Extraction Kit was used to extract genomic DNA from the blood cell samples. This sequence uses TRBV7-3 and TRBJ1-1, with 7 bases in between that match TRBD1. The TCR originated in a woman aged 45-65 years in good health and CMV-seronegative. The sample taken for sequencing was PBMCs. The CDR3 reads CASSLQTGLTEAFF. In nucleotides, the sequence is TGTGCCAGCAGCCTACAGACAGGGTTGACTGAAGCTTTCTTT.